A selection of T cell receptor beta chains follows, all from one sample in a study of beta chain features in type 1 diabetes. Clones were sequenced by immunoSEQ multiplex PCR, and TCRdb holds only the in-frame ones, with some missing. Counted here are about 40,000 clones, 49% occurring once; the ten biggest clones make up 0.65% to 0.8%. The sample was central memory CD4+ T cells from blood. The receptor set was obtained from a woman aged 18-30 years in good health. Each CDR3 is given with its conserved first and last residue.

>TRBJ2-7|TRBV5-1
CASSLQGRYEQYF
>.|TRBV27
CASSLSMREAYEQYF
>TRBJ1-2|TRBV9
CASHRDNNEGYTF
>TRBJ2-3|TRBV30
CAWSGTGITDTQYF
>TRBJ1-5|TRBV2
CASRGDNNQPQHF
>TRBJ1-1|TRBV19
CASSALYRGLNTEAFF
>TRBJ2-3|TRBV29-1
CSVEASGLKDTQYF
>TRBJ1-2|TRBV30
CAWTPQGFYGYTF
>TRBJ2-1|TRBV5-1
CTNLSGTSGKGQFF
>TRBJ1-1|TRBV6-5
CASRTSGGTEAFF
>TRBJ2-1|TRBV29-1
CSVEDGRGDEQFF
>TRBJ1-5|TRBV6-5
CASNTGGNQPQHF
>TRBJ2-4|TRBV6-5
CASSSVIAKNIQYF
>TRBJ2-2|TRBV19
CASLSSGGAGELFF
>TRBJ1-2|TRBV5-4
CASSLVRGHAGGYTF
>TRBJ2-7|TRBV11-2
CASSYRGLGQGAREQYF
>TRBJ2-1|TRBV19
CASSTKLAGGVNEQFF
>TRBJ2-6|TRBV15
CATTGQGGSGANVLTF
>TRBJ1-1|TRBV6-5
CASSTGSYTEAFF
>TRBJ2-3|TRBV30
CAWAGGGTDTQYF
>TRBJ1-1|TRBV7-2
CASSLAQAPRAFF
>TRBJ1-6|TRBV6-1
CASSTQQGSPLHF
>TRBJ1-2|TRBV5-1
CASSGEGHYGYTF
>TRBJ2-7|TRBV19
CASSDRDRASYEQYF
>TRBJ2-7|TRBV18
CASSLGQGERTGYEQYF
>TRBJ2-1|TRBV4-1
CASSRQLARNEQFF
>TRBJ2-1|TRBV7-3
CASSANRELGEQFF
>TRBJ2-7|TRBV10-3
CAISESRAGGSSYEQYF
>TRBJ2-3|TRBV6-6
CASSYSTSGHTDTQYF
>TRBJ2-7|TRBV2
CASNFPGQGAGEQYF
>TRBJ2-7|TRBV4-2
CASSQELASGHRSYEQYF
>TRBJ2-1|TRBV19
CASSIGGTSFHNEQFF
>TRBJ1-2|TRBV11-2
CASSLVWGDYGYTF
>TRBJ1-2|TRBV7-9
CASSLDPQGGHGYTF
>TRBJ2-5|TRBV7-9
CASNPGLAGGGETQYF
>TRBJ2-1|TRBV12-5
CASGLPVEGRGEQFF
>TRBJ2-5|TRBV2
CASSEHWERETQYF
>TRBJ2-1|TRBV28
CASSSSSGNYNEQFF
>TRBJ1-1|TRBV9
CASSALTGVNTEAFF
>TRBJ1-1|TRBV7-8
CASSLPQNTEAFF
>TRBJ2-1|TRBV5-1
CASSLVLGEYNEQFF